Listed here are 32 T cell receptor beta chains from one sample, sequenced in a study of cytomegalovirus exposure and HLA in healthy donors. The PCR made use of 60 Vbeta and 13 Jbeta primers. Generated by immunoSEQ multiplex PCR, the TCRdb table keeps only in-frame clones and is missing some. The sample includes about 140,000 clones, roughly 77% of them seen just once. Sequenced material: PBMCs. Source of these receptors: a woman in her 30s in good health and CMV-seronegative.

This chain links TRBV10-3 with TRBJ1-5; D is undetermined. The CDR3 is 12 amino acids. Trimming pared 10 bases from V and 2 bases from J, leaving 9 bases between. Germline loops: CDR1 ENHRY, CDR2 SYGVKD. This CDR3 is CASAGGNQPQHF. DNA for the CDR3: TGTGCCAGCGCGGGCGGCAATCAGCCCCAGCATTTT.

This clone was seen a single time. The rearrangement joins TRBV27 to TRBJ1-5; tentative D call: TRBD1 (5 bases). The CDR3 runs to 15 residues. Germline-derived CDR1 and CDR2 are MNHEY and SMNVEV (reference sequence). V lost 2 bases and J 5 bases, leaving 13 bases between the germline ends. CDR3 sequence reads: CASSLNQGWDQPQHF. The CDR3 bases are TGTGCCAGCAGTTTAAACCAGGGTTGGGATCAGCCCCAGCATTTT.

This CDR3 reads CASSLDRGIGSGNTIYF. The CDR3 nucleotides are TGTGCCAGCAGCTTAGACAGGGGGATTGGATCTGGAAACACCATATATTTT. J is TRBJ1-3 and V is TRBV7-8; 8 nucleotides agree with TRBD1. J lost 1 base, V lost 1 base, and 6 bases had no gene match. The CDR3 extends over 17 amino acids. CDR1 is SGHVS and CDR2 is FQNEAQ in the germline V gene.

The chain joins TRBV19 to TRBJ2-6; D is possibly TRBD2 (5 bases). The ends were cut back, 6 bases at V and 0 bases at J, with 6 bases in the middle. The CDR3 contains 14 residues. Germline V gene lookup returns CDR1 LNHDA and CDR2 SQIVND (reference sequence). As DNA, the CDR3 is TGTGCCAGTAGGGGGAGCTCTGGGGCCAACGTCCTGACTTTC. Its protein product is CASRGSSGANVLTF.

CDR3 amino acids: CASSFGGVPGNTIYF. The CDR3, as DNA: TGCGCCAGCAGCTTCGGGGGGGTCCCTGGAAACACCATATATTTT. This chain links TRBV5-1 with TRBJ1-3; D is possibly TRBD1 (5 bases). Germline V lookup: CDR1 SGHRS, CDR2 YFSETQ. V lost 2 bases and J lost 2, with 11 bases in between. This CDR3 has 15 amino acids.

This chain links TRBV7-9 with TRBJ1-4, with D tentatively TRBD1 (6 bases). There are 12 residues in the CDR3. Germline V CDR1 and CDR2: SEHNR, FQNEAQ (reference sequence). Trimming removed 11 bases at V and 6 bases at J, with 13 bases between. In DNA, the CDR3 is TGTGCCGGCCAAGGACAGTATGAAAAACTGTTTTTT. Protein product: CAGQGQYEKLFF.

A word on this clone: The sample contains more than one DNA sequence encoding this CDR3. The genes are TRBV5-6 and TRBJ1-5, with 8 positions matching TRBD1. Per germline, CDR1 SGHDT and CDR2 YYEEEE. The V gene end was trimmed by 4 bases and the J gene end by 5 bases; junction bases not matched to a gene: 5. There are 14 residues in the CDR3. The CDR3 is CASSLGQGDQPQHF. As DNA, the CDR3 is TGTGCCAGCAGCCTTGGACAGGGTGATCAGCCCCAGCATTTT.

This chain connects TRBV29-1 to TRBJ2-1, with TRBD2 as a possible D gene (6 bases). This CDR3 has 15 residues. Germline CDR1 and CDR2: SQVTM and ANQGSEA. V lost 4 bases to trimming and J lost 10 bases, with 23 bases between them. CDR3 bases: TGCAGCGTTGTGTCCGGGACGGGGGACTTCGGCGAGCAGTTCTTC. Translated, it gives CSVVSGTGDFGEQFF.

This clone was seen only a few times. The CDR3 region has the DNA TGCGCCAGCATGTTGGCTGCAAATGAAAAACTGTTTTTT. Translation: CASMLAANEKLFF. This chain uses TRBV10-2 with TRBJ1-4; D unresolved. This CDR3 contains 13 residues. Trimming stripped 7 bases from V and 5 bases from J, with 11 bases between. Per germline, CDR1 WSHSY and CDR2 SAAADI.

V is TRBV29-1 and J is TRBJ2-7; 14 positions match TRBD2. The CDR3 is 15 amino acids. Germline V CDR1 and CDR2: SQVTM, ANQGSEA. Trimming took 7 bases from V and 6 from J; bases not matched to a gene: 11. The CDR3 reads CSAQTGTSGSSEQYF. The CDR3 coding sequence is TGCAGCGCCCAAACCGGGACTAGCGGGAGCAGCGAGCAGTACTTC.

The chain combines TRBV18 with TRBJ1-2; D possibly corresponds to TRBD1 (6 bases). Germline V lookup: CDR1 KGHSH, CDR2 LQKENI. This CDR3 spans 14 amino acids. Trimming left V 0 bases short and J 4 bases short, with 9 bases between. CDR3 residues: CASSPPGRGYGYTF. For the CDR3, the DNA is TGTGCCAGCTCACCACCGGGCAGGGGCTATGGCTACACCTTC.

The chain recombines TRBV9 with TRBJ1-4; TRBD1 agrees at 12 bases. The CDR3 is 18 residues long. Germline values: CDR1 SGDLS, CDR2 YYNGEE. V lost 3 bases, J lost 3 bases, and 9 bases stayed unmatched. For the CDR3, the DNA is TGTGCCAGCAGCGCGGGACAGGGGGCTCCGGGCGCTAATGAAAAACTGTTTTTT. It yields the protein CASSAGQGAPGANEKLFF. The entire variable domain, with the rest obtained from reference TRBV9 and TRBJ1-4, is as follows: DSGVTQTPKHLITATGQRVTLRCSPRSGDLSVYWYQQSLDQGLQFLIQYYNGEERAKGNILERFSAQQFPDLHSELNLSSLELGDSALYFCASSAGQGAPGANEKLFFGSGTQLSVL.

The chain has TRBV9 and TRBJ2-1; D gene unclear. Trimming stripped 0 bases from V and 5 bases from J, with 3 bases between. Germline assignment: CDR1 SGDLS and CDR2 YYNGEE. The CDR3 covers 12 residues. The CDR3 is CASSVVNNEQFF. Here the CDR3 DNA reads TGTGCCAGCAGCGTAGTCAACAATGAGCAGTTCTTC.

This clone has more than one count but fewer than ten. The CDR3 protein is CASSRDRDPLPEQYV. DNA of the CDR3: TGTGCCAGCAGCCGTGACAGGGATCCCCTCCCCGAGCAGTACGTC. The chain couples TRBV6-1 to TRBJ2-7; 7 bases agree with TRBD1. From germline, CDR1 is MNHNS and CDR2 SASEGT. V shed 6 bases, J shed 6 bases, and the junction held 14 bases outside the gene matches. The CDR3 spans 15 residues.

The CDR3 reads CASSSTSGGVNEQFF. DNA of the CDR3: TGTGCCAGCAGTTCCACTAGCGGGGGGGTAAATGAGCAGTTCTTC. V is TRBV5-5 and J is TRBJ2-1, with 13 bases aligning to TRBD2. J was trimmed by 7 bases and V by 5 bases; bases with no gene match: 6. The CDR3 consists of 15 residues. Germline-derived CDR1 and CDR2 are SGHKS and YYEKEE (reference sequence).

The chain employs TRBV25-1 and TRBJ2-1; 8 nucleotides agree with TRBD2. Germline CDR1 reads MGHDK; CDR2 reads SYGVNS. V was clipped by 8 bases and J by 0 bases; unmatched bases: 12. The CDR3 consists of 17 residues. CDR3 region: CASAPGGKKSSYNEQFF. In DNA form, the CDR3 reads TGTGCCAGCGCCCCGGGGGGGAAAAAGAGCTCCTACAATGAGCAGTTCTTC. Full variable domain (rest looked up from reference TRBV25-1 and TRBJ2-1): EADIYQTPRYLVIGTGKKITLECSQTMGHDKMYWYQQDPGMELHLIHYSYGVNSTEKGDLSSESTVSRIRTEHFPLTLESARPSHTSQYLCASAPGGKKSSYNEQFFGPGTRLTVL.

The V gene is TRBV2, the J gene TRBJ2-3; D possibly corresponds to TRBD1 (5 bases). CDR3 length equals 12 residues. Trimming removed 6 bases at V and 1 base at J, with 5 bases between. Germline CDR1 is SNHLY and CDR2 is FYNNEI. CDR3 loop: CASRTGTDTQYF. For the CDR3, the DNA is TGTGCCAGCAGGACAGGCACAGATACGCAGTATTTT.

The genes are TRBV30 and TRBJ1-6; 7 nucleotides align to TRBD1. Trimming took 3 bases from V and 5 from J; bases not matched to a gene: 1. Per the germline V gene, CDR1 is GTSNPN and CDR2 is SVGIG (reference sequence). This CDR3 is built from 13 residues. CDR3 region: CAWRGQHNSPLHF. Written as DNA, the CDR3 is TGTGCCTGGAGGGGACAGCATAATTCACCCCTCCACTTT.

This chain joins TRBV11-3 and TRBJ1-3; D gene ambiguous. In germline, CDR1 is SGHNT, CDR2 YENEEA. Trimming removed 4 bases from V and 4 bases from J, with 5 bases in between. This CDR3 is 12 amino acids long. This chain's CDR3 is CASSSGGNTIYF. The CDR3 DNA reads TGTGCCAGCAGCTCGGGAGGAAACACCATATATTTT.

The V and J genes are TRBV2 and TRBJ1-5; the D gene is possibly TRBD1 (6 bases). Germline lookup yields CDR1 SNHLY and CDR2 FYNNEI. The V and J ends lost 4 bases and 8 bases respectively, with 12 bases between them. The CDR3 covers 13 residues. For the CDR3, the DNA is TGTGCCAGCAGTGTGGGGGGGCGAAAGCCCCAGCATTTT. Translation gives CASSVGGRKPQHF.

The V and J genes are TRBV5-1 and TRBJ2-1; 7 bases line up with TRBD1. Germline assignment: CDR1 SGHRS and CDR2 YFSETQ. This CDR3 has 15 residues. J was trimmed by 10 bases and V by 1 base; bases with no gene match: 11. The CDR3 DNA follows: TGCGCCAGCAGCTTGCCCGTGACAGGGCGAGCGGAGCAGTTCTTC. This codes for CASSLPVTGRAEQFF.

The chain is built from TRBV29-1 and TRBJ1-3; no reliable D call. The CDR3 has 11 residues. Germline-derived CDR1 and CDR2 are SQVTM and ANQGSEA. V lost 5 bases and J 4 bases, leaving 6 bases between the germline ends. The CDR3 coding sequence is TGCAGCGTTCAGTCCGGAAACACCATATATTTT. Protein sequence: CSVQSGNTIYF.

This clone was detected a few times. V is TRBV6-4 and J is TRBJ1-1; D unclear. The CDR3 extends over 16 amino acids. Looked up from germline, CDR1 is MRHNA and CDR2 is SNTAGT. Trimming removed 4 bases at V and 1 base at J, with 16 bases between. The CDR3 DNA reads as TGTGCCAGCAGTGCCTCGACCGAGGTGGGGAACACTGAAGCTTTCTTT. It encodes CASSASTEVGNTEAFF.

The chain has TRBV18 and TRBJ2-3, with 15 bases aligning to TRBD2. CDR1 is KGHSH and CDR2 is LQKENI in the germline V gene. The V gene end was trimmed by 3 bases and the J gene end by 5 bases; junction bases not matched to a gene: 3. This CDR3 has 16 amino acids. The CDR3, as DNA: TGTGCCAGCTCACCCGAGGGACTAGCGGGAGGAGATACGCAGTATTTT. Its translation is CASSPEGLAGGDTQYF.

The chain combines TRBV19 with TRBJ2-3, with D hard to call. Germline assignment: CDR1 LNHDA and CDR2 SQIVND (reference sequence). The CDR3 has 13 residues. V lost 3 bases and J lost 2, with 6 bases in between. The CDR3 region has the DNA TGTGCCAGTAGTATCACTAACACAGATACGCAGTATTTT. This sequence encodes CASSITNTDTQYF.

This chain links TRBV19 with TRBJ1-5; 9 bases are shared with TRBD1. CDR3 length: 17 amino acids. Losses at the gene ends were 4 bases for V and 4 bases for J; bases not matched to a gene: 11. Germline V gives CDR1 LNHDA, CDR2 SQIVND (reference sequence). The CDR3 nucleotides read TGTGCCAGTAGTAAACGGACAGGGGAGGGCCAGAATCAGCCCCAGCATTTT. This translates into CASSKRTGEGQNQPQHF. The entire variable domain, with the rest obtained from reference TRBV19 and TRBJ1-5, is as follows: DGGITQSPKYLFRKEGQNVTLSCEQNLNHDAMYWYRQDPGQGLRLIYYSQIVNDFQKGDIAEGYSVSREKKESFPLTVTSAQKNPTAFYLCASSKRTGEGQNQPQHFGDGTRLSIL.

As concerns this clone: An end of the junction does not agree with germline; a read error may underlie this. As DNA, the CDR3 is TGTGCTAGCAGCTTGGGACCGGGAGGAGATACGCAGTATTTT. Translated, it gives CASSLGPGGDTQYF. The V call is TRBV7-7, the J call TRBJ2-3, with 7 bases identical to TRBD2. CDR1 and CDR2 (germline): SSHAT, FNYEAQ (reference sequence). This CDR3 has 14 amino acids.

The rearrangement links TRBV2 to TRBJ2-3; TRBD2 agrees at 7 bases. This CDR3 contains 16 residues. Germline CDR1 reads SNHLY; CDR2 reads FYNNEI. Losses at the gene ends were 1 base for V and 0 bases for J; bases not matched to a gene: 4. The CDR3 coding sequence is TGTGCCAGCAGTGAAGAGCGGGACCCTAGCACAGATACGCAGTATTTT. Its protein product is CASSEERDPSTDTQYF.

A note on this clone: Other DNA sequences from this sample encode an identical CDR3 as well. The CDR3 DNA follows: TGTGCCAGCCGGGGCGGACTAGCGGGAACAGATACGCAGTATTTT. This encodes CASRGGLAGTDTQYF. The genes are TRBV6-5 and TRBJ2-3, with 12 positions matching TRBD2. CDR3 length: 15 residues. With 8 bases clipped from V and 3 bases from J, the junction kept 6 bases outside the gene matches. Germline loops: CDR1 MNHEY, CDR2 SVGAGI.

The chain combines TRBV11-3 with TRBJ2-3, with D perhaps matching TRBD2 (5 bases). Germline CDR1 and CDR2: SGHNT and YENEEA. The CDR3 has 15 amino acids. Trimming removed 0 bases from V and 0 bases from J, with 7 bases in between. The CDR3 sequence is CASSLDRGSTDTQYF. For the CDR3, the DNA is TGTGCCAGCAGCTTAGATCGAGGGAGCACAGATACGCAGTATTTT. Together with reference TRBV11-3 and TRBJ2-3, the CDR3 gives the full variable domain: EAGVVQSPRYKIIEKKQPVAFWCNPISGHNTLYWYLQNLGQGPELLIRYENEEAVDDSQLPKDRFSAERLKGVDSTLKIQPAELGDSAVYLCASSLDRGSTDTQYFGPGTRLTVL.

V usage is TRBV7-3 and J usage is TRBJ2-1; the D gene is possibly TRBD2 (5 bases). CDR1 SGHTA and CDR2 FQGTGA come from the germline V gene. This CDR3 contains 14 residues. Trimming took 2 bases from V and 8 from J, leaving 13 bases between them. CDR3 amino acids: CASSLEGGGYEQFF. CDR3 DNA sequence: TGTGCCAGCAGCTTAGAAGGCGGAGGCTATGAGCAGTTCTTC.

The chain couples TRBV7-6 to TRBJ2-3; D might be TRBD2 (5 bases). The V end was cut by 3 bases, the J end by 2 bases, with 9 bases between. The CDR3 totals 14 residues. The germline gives CDR1 SGHVS, CDR2 FNYEAQ. The CDR3 region is CASSLSGNTDTQYF. The CDR3 DNA is TGTGCCAGCAGCTTGTCGGGAAACACAGATACGCAGTATTTT. Complete variable domain (other parts from reference TRBV7-6 and TRBJ2-3): GAGVSQSPRYKVTKRGQDVALRCDPISGHVSLYWYRQALGQGPEFLTYFNYEAQQDKSGLPNDRFSAERPEGSISTLTIQRTEQRDSAMYRCASSLSGNTDTQYFGPGTRLTVL.